One sample yielded the 5 T cell receptor beta chains listed below, sequenced in a study of T cells in Graves' hyperthyroidism and ophthalmopathy. RNA transcripts provided the source from which TCR beta CDR3 regions were amplified. HTBI primers were the set used in a first-round RT-PCR of the TCR CDR3. Using its own MiXCR run on the multiplex PCR reads, TCRdb lists one record per CDR3 protein. The data contain about 360,000 distinct CDR3 sequences, about 12% of them singletons. Input material: blood. Receptor source: a woman between 18 and 29 years old with Graves' hyperthyroidism.

On this clonotype: A single base separates this from a much larger clone, so it may be a read error. The J gene is TRBJ1-2, the V gene TRBV2; perhaps TRBD1 as D (6 bases). Germline V gene lookup returns CDR1 SNHLY and CDR2 FYNNEI. The CDR3 runs to 14 residues. Trimming left V 10 bases short and J 0 bases short, with 15 bases between. The CDR3 DNA reads TGTGCCAACCCGGTAGGGGGAGCTAACTATGGCTACACCTTC. Encoded protein: CANPVGGANYGYTF.

This clonotype was picked up many times. The chain joins TRBV6-2 or TRBV6-3 to TRBJ1-3; 7 nucleotides line up with TRBD1. Germline V CDR1 and CDR2: MNHEY, SVGEGT. There are 18 residues in the CDR3. V lost 4 bases to trimming and J lost 0 bases; unmatched junction nucleotides: 12. The CDR3 is CASSWGLGTATSGNTIYF. CDR3 coding DNA: TGTGCCAGCAGTTGGGGTCTCGGGACAGCGACCTCTGGAAACACCATATATTTT.

This clonotype was observed many times. The genes are TRBV11-2 and TRBJ2-1, with 7 bases aligning to TRBD2. CDR3 length: 15 amino acids. V lost 7 bases and J lost 3; bases outside the gene matches: 9. Germline V gene sequence: CDR1 SGHAT, CDR2 FQNNGV. CDR3 coding DNA: TGTGCCAGCACCTTTGGAGCGGGGATCTACAATGAGCAGTTCTTC. Translating gives CASTFGAGIYNEQFF.

This clonotype showed up just a few times. It is likely a read error, because the conserved phenylalanine at the end of the CDR3 is missing. The V gene is TRBV20-1, the J gene TRBJ2-5; 7 positions agree with TRBD2. CDR3 length: 16 residues. Germline CDR1 DFQATT, CDR2 SNEGSKA (reference sequence). The junction had 12 bases not matched to a gene; V was cut back by 4 bases and J by 1 base. CDR3 region: CSATLGLAVPQETQYS. Here the CDR3 DNA reads TGCAGTGCTACCCTTGGGCTAGCGGTGCCCCAAGAGACCCAGTACTCC.

This clonotype was counted between two and nine times. The chain is built from TRBV13 and TRBJ1-6; TRBD1 matches 12 bases. The CDR3 contains 16 residues. Germline V gene sequence: CDR1 PRHDT, CDR2 FYEKMQ (reference sequence). Trimming took 5 bases from V and 7 from J; bases not matched to a gene: 6. The CDR3 loop reads CASSMGQGARNSPLHF. The CDR3 region has the DNA TGTGCCAGCAGCATGGGACAGGGGGCGCGAAATTCACCCCTCCACTTT.